This record concerns one T cell receptor (beta chain) sequence. The source of the sample is a study of identifying expanded T cells in peripheral blood. The CDR3 covers 15 residues. V was trimmed by 6 bases and J by 4 bases, leaving 17 bases between them. Germline-derived CDR1 and CDR2 are LNHDA and SQIVND (reference sequence). Sequencing was performed with immunoSEQ multiplex PCR; in TCRdb, only in-frame clones are kept and a portion is missing. The sample yields more than 85,000 clones, about 87% seen once. Material for sequencing was blood. This sequence originates from a person aged 18 to 75 in good health. The chain has TRBV19 and TRBJ2-3, with a tentative D call TRBD1 (5 bases). CDR3 sequence (DNA): TGTGCCAGTAGCAAACAGGAAAAATGGGCAGATACGCAGTATTTT. This sequence encodes CASSKQEKWADTQYF.